A single sample gave rise to the 2 T cell receptor beta chains below, sequenced in a study of PD-1 blockade in mismatch repair-deficient tumors. The table came from immunoSEQ multiplex PCR; TCRdb's copy has only in-frame clones and leaves some out. The sample shows 38,000 or so clones, around 84% of them seen only once. The sample here was peripheral blood, taken 76 weeks after starting pembrolizumab. These receptors all stem from an adult with mismatch repair-deficient cancer.

The chain couples TRBV6-1 to TRBJ1-1; D unresolved. CDR3 size: 15 residues. The germline V gene encodes CDR1 MNHNS and CDR2 SASEGT. Trimming pared 11 bases from V and 0 bases from J, leaving 19 bases between. The CDR3 DNA is TGTGCCCTATCCCAGAGTTCCAACATGAACACTGAAGCTTTCTTT. Protein product: CALSQSSNMNTEAFF.

This sequence joins TRBV9 and TRBJ2-7; D ambiguous. CDR1 SGDLS and CDR2 YYNGEE come from the germline V gene. CDR3 length equals 15 residues. V shed 0 bases and J shed 7 bases, with 17 bases lying between them. The CDR3 spells CASSVGPIPGSEQYF. Here the CDR3 DNA reads TGTGCCAGCAGCGTAGGACCCATCCCCGGTTCGGAGCAGTACTTC.